This TCR beta chain was found in a study of graft-versus-host responses after intestinal transplantation. Some clones are missing from TCRdb's copy, which holds only in-frame ones; the method was immunoSEQ multiplex PCR. The data show around 45,000 clones, with approximately 94% seen just once and 1.6% held by the top ten. Study-wide results and limits: Elevated graft-versus-host to host-versus-graft clonal ratios in allografts were recorded for patients with graft-donor T cell macrochimerism. Maximum circulating GvH clone levels tracked with early post-transplant HvG decreases.

This clone has only one observation. The antigen remains undetermined. This sequence was found in a human patient who received an intestinal transplant, so some T cells may come from the graft donor. Sequenced material: PBMCs, taken more than 310 days after intestinal transplant.

The CDR3 is CASSEALGGQVVWYGYTF. The CDR3 nucleotides are TGTGCCAGCAGTGAAGCGTTAGGGGGCCAGGTGGTGTGGTATGGCTACACCTTC. The chain is built from TRBV6-1 and TRBJ1-2; TRBD1 agrees at 7 bases. Germline loops: CDR1 MNHNS, CDR2 SASEGT. V lost 0 bases and J lost 5; bases outside the gene matches: 15. The CDR3 consists of 18 residues.